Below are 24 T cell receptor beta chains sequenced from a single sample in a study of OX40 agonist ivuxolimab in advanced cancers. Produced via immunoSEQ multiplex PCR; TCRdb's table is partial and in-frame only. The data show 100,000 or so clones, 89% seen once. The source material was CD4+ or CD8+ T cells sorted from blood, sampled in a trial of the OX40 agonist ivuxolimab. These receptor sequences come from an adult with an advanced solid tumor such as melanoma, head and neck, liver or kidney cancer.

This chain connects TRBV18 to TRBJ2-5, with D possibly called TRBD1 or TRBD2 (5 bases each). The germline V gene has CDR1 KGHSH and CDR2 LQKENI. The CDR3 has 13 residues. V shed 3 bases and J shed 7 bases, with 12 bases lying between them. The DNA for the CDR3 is TGTGCCAGCTCACCCGGGACCGAAGGGACCCAGTACTTC. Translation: CASSPGTEGTQYF.

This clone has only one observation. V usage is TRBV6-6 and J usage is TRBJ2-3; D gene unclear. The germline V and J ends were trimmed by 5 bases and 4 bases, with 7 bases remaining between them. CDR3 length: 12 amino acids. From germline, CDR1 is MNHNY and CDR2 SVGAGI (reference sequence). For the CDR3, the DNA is TGTGCCAGCAGTAAACAGCCAGATACGCAGTATTTT. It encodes CASSKQPDTQYF.

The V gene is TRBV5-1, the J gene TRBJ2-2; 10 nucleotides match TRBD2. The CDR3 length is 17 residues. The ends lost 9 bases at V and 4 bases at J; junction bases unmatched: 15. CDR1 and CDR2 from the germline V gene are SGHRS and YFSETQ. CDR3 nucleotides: TGCGCCACCGGTGGGCGTTCTAGCGGGAGCGGCACCGGGGAGCTGTTTTTT. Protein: CATGGRSSGSGTGELFF.

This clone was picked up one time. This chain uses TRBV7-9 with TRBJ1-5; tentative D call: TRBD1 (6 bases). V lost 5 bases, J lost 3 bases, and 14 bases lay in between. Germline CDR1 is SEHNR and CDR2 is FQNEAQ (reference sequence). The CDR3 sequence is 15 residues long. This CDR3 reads CASSITGANNQPQHF. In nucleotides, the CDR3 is TGTGCCAGCAGCATCACGGGGGCCAACAATCAGCCCCAGCATTTT.

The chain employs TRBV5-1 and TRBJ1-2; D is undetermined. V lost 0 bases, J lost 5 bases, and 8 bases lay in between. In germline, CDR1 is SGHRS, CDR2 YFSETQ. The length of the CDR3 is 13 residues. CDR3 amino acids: CASSLGEVYGYTF. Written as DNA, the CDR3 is TGCGCCAGCAGCTTGGGGGAGGTTTATGGCTACACCTTC.

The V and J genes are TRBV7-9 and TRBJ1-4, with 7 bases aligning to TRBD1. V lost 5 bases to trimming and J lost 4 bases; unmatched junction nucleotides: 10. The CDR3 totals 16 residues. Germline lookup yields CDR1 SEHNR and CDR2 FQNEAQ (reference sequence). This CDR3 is CASSPFPGQFNEKLFF. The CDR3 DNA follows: TGTGCCAGCAGCCCCTTCCCGGGACAGTTTAATGAAAAACTGTTTTTT.

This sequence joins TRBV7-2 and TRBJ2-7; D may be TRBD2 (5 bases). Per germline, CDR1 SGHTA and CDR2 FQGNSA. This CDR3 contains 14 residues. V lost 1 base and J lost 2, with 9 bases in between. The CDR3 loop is CASSLGAGAYEQYF. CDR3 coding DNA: TGTGCCAGCAGCTTAGGGGCCGGGGCCTACGAGCAGTACTTC.

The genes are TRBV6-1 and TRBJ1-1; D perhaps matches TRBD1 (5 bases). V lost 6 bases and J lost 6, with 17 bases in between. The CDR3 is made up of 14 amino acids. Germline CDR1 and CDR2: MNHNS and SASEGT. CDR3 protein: CASRGTPRWAEAFF. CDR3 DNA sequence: TGTGCCAGCAGGGGGACTCCCCGATGGGCTGAAGCTTTCTTT.

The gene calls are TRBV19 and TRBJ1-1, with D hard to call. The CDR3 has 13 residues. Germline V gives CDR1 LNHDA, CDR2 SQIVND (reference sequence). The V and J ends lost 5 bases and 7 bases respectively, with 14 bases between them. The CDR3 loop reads CASSDRGVGEAFF. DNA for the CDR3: TGTGCCAGTAGTGACCGGGGAGTCGGTGAAGCTTTCTTT.

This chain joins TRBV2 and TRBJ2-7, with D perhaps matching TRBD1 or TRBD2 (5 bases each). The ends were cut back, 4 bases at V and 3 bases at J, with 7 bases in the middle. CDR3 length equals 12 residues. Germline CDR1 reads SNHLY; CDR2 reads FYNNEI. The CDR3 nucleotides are TGTGCCAGCAGTGTTGGGGGCTACGAGCAGTACTTC. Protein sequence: CASSVGGYEQYF. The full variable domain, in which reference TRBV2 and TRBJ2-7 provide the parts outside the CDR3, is EPEVTQTPSHQVTQMGQEVILRCVPISNHLYFYWYRQILGQKVEFLVSFYNNEISEKSEIFDDQFSVERPDGSNFTLKIRSTKLEDSAMYFCASSVGGYEQYFGPGTRLTVT.

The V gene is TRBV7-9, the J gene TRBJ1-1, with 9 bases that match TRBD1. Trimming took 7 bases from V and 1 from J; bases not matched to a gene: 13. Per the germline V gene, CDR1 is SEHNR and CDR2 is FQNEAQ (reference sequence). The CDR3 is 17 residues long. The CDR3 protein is CASTMGGQGSGNTEAFF. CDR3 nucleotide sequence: TGTGCCAGCACCATGGGTGGACAGGGGTCTGGGAACACTGAAGCTTTCTTT. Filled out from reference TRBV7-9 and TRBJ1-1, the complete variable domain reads DTGVSQNPRHKITKRGQNVTFRCDPISEHNRLYWYRQTLGQGPEFLTYFQNEAQLEKSRLLSDRFSAERPKGSFSTLEIQRTEQGDSAMYLCASTMGGQGSGNTEAFFGQGTRLTVV.

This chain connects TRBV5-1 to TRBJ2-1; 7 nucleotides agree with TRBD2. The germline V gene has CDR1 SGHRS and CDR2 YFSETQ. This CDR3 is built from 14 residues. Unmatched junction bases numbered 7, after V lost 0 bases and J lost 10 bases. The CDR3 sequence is CASSLGLAAHEQFF. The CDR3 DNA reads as TGCGCCAGCAGCTTGGGACTAGCAGCACACGAGCAGTTCTTC.

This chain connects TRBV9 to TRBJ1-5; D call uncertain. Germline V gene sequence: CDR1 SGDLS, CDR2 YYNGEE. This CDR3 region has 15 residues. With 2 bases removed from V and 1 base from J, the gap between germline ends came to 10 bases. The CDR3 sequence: CASSVSGFSNQPQHF. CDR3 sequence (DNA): TGTGCCAGCAGCGTCTCTGGGTTCAGCAATCAGCCCCAGCATTTT.

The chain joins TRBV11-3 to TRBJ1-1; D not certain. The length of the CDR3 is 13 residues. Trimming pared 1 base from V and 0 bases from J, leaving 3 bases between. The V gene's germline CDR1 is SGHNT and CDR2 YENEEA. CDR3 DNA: TGTGCCAGCAGCTTAGGCATGAACACTGAAGCTTTCTTT. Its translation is CASSLGMNTEAFF.

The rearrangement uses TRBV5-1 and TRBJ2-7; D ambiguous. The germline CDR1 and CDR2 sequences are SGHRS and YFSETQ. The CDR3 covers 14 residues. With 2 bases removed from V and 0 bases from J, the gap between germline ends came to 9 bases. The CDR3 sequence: CASSFFLNSYEQYF. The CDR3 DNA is TGCGCCAGCAGCTTCTTCCTCAACTCCTACGAGCAGTACTTC.

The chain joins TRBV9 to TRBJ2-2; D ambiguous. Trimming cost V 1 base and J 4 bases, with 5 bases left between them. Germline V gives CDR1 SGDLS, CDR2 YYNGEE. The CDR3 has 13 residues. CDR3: CASSVNPTGELFF. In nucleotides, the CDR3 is TGTGCCAGCAGCGTAAACCCCACCGGGGAGCTGTTTTTT. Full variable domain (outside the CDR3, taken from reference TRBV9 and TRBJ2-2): DSGVTQTPKHLITATGQRVTLRCSPRSGDLSVYWYQQSLDQGLQFLIQYYNGEERAKGNILERFSAQQFPDLHSELNLSSLELGDSALYFCASSVNPTGELFFGEGSRLTVL.

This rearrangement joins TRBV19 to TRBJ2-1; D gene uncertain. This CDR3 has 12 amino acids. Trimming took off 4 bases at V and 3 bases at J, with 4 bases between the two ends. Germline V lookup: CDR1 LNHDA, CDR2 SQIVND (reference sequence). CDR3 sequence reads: CASSRDYNEQFF. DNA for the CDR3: TGTGCCAGTAGTAGGGACTACAATGAGCAGTTCTTC.

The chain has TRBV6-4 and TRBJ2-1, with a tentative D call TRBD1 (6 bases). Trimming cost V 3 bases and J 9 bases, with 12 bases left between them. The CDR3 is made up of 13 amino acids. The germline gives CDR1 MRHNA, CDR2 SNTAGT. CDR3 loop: CASSEAFRGEQFF. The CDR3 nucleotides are TGTGCCAGCAGTGAAGCCTTCAGGGGTGAGCAGTTCTTC.

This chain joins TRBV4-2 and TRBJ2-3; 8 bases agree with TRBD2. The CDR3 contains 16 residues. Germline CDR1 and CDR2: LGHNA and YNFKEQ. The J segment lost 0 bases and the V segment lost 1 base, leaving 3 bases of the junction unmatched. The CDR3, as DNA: TGTGCCAGCAGCCAAGGGGAGCGGGGGAGCACAGATACGCAGTATTTT. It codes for CASSQGERGSTDTQYF.

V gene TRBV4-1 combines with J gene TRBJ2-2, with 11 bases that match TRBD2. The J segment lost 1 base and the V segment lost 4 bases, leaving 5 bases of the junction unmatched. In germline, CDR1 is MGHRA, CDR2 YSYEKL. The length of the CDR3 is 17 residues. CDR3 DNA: TGCGCCAGCAGCCGAGAGACTAGCGGGGTGAACACCGGGGAGCTGTTTTTT. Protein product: CASSRETSGVNTGELFF.

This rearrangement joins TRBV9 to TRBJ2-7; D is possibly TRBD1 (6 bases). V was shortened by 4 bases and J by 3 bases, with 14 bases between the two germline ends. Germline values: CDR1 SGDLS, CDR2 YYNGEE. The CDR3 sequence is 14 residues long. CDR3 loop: CASSKEQGFYEQYF. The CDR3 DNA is TGTGCCAGCAGCAAGGAACAGGGTTTCTACGAGCAGTACTTC.

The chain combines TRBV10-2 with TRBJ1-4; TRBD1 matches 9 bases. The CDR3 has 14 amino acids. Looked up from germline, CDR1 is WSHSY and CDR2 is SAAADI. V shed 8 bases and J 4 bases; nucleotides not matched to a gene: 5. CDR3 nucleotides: TGCGCCAGCTGGACAGGGGTAGTTAATGAAAAACTGTTTTTT. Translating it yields CASWTGVVNEKLFF.

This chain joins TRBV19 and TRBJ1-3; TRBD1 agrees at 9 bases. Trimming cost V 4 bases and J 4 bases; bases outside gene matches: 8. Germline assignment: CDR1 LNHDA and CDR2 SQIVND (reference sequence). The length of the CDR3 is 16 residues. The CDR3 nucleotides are TGTGCCAGTAGTACAGGGACAGGGATCGCCGGAAACACCATATATTTT. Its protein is CASSTGTGIAGNTIYF. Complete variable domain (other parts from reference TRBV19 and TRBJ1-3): DGGITQSPKYLFRKEGQNVTLSCEQNLNHDAMYWYRQDPGQGLRLIYYSQIVNDFQKGDIAEGYSVSREKKESFPLTVTSAQKNPTAFYLCASSTGTGIAGNTIYFGEGSWLTVV.

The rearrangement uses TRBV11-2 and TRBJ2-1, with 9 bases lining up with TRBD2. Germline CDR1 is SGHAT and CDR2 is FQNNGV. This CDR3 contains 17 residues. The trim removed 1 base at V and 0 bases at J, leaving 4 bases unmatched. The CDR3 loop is CASSLADSGSSYNEQFF. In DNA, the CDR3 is TGTGCCAGCAGCTTAGCTGATAGCGGGAGCTCCTACAATGAGCAGTTCTTC.